This TCR beta chain was profiled in a study of early T cells in non-severe SARS-CoV-2 infection. V was clipped by 3 bases and J by 2 bases, with 13 bases between them. This CDR3 comprises 15 residues. Germline CDR1 and CDR2: SNHLY and FYNNEI. Individual cDNA molecules each received unique molecular identifiers attached to them. Via MiXCR, TCRdb re-called the 5' RACE reads, giving one row per CDR3 protein. The sample contains 25,000 to 35,000 distinct CDR3 sequences, 4.5% to 7% of which appear only once. This clonotype was counted only a few times. The sequence derives from an adult who was a healthcare worker with PCR-confirmed SARS-CoV-2 infection or an uninfected control (not recorded which). This rearrangement joins TRBV2 to TRBJ2-5; D is perhaps TRBD1 (7 bases). What was sequenced was whole blood. The CDR3 sequence is CASSEQGGRQETQYF. Here the CDR3 DNA reads TGTGCCAGCAGTGAGCAGGGGGGCAGGCAAGAGACCCAGTACTTC. Full variable domain (rest looked up from reference TRBV2 and TRBJ2-5): EPEVTQTPSHQVTQMGQEVILRCVPISNHLYFYWYRQILGQKVEFLVSFYNNEISEKSEIFDDQFSVERPDGSNFTLKIRSTKLEDSAMYFCASSEQGGRQETQYFGPGTRLLVL.